This T cell receptor (beta chain) appears in the sequencing data of a study of blood T cells in healthy people across ages. With a J-beta primer mix and a sample-barcoded 5' primer, a second PCR ran roughly 6 to 11 cycles. Via MiXCR, TCRdb re-called the 5' RACE reads, giving one row per CDR3 protein. There are about 730,000 distinct CDR3 sequences in the sample; more than 40% occur only once, and 20% to 25% lies in the top ten. V gave up 3 bases and J gave up 4 bases; unmatched junction bases: 7. The CDR3 has 15 residues. Germline V gives CDR1 MDHEN, CDR2 SYDVKM. This receptor was obtained from a woman aged 55 to 70 in good health. The chain combines TRBV28 with TRBJ1-2, with TRBD1 matching over 8 bases. Input material: blood. The CDR3 loop is CASSLTGVIGYGYTF. The CDR3 DNA reads as TGTGCCAGCAGTTTGACAGGGGTAATAGGCTATGGCTACACCTTC.